The source of this T cell receptor (beta chain) is a study of shared clonotypes between healthy human individuals. Study overall: Each donor had three CD4 naive, three CD4 memory, two CD8 naive and one CD8 memory plate.

CDR1 is MGHRA and CDR2 is YSYEKL in the germline V gene. V lost 0 bases to trimming and J lost 5 bases; unmatched junction nucleotides: 2. The CDR3 runs 14 residues. Sorted-subset replicate PCR reactions were performed with approximately 200 ng DNA, corresponding to roughly 29,000 T cell genomes. This table comes from immunoSEQ multiplex PCR, and its TCRdb copy is limited to in-frame clones, with some not included. Of roughly 380,000 clones listed, approximately 96% are singletons. In the case of this clone: Other DNA sequences from this sample encode an identical CDR3 as well.

Sequencing used memory CD8+ T cells sorted from blood. The subset was: CD45RO+ cells pooled with CCR7-negative TemRA cells. This TCR came from a man aged 25-40 years in good health. The genes are TRBV4-1 and TRBJ2-5; 8 bases match TRBD1. The CDR3 sequence: CASSQDRGQETQYF. CDR3 DNA: TGCGCCAGCAGCCAAGACAGGGGGCAGGAGACCCAGTACTTC.